This T cell receptor beta chain was observed in a study of CD8+CD57+ T cells in acquired aplastic anemia. The wider study: Sorted CD4+ and CD8+ cells yielded about 3.1 ug of DNA on average.

Both TCR beta VDJ combination and CDR3 sequence profiling were carried out. Genomic DNA was the template for this profiling. TCRdb recomputed calls from the reads with MiXCR, one row per CDR3 protein. The table has fewer than 300,000 distinct CDR3 sequences, 82% seen once. For this clonotype: Its ends do not fully match the called genes, so a read error is possible.

Individuals selected for sequencing had exhibited CD8+CD57+ cell expansion on flow cytometry. Everyone among the patients had severe acquired aplastic anemia. This sequence was found in a human donor with aplastic anemia. Sequenced sample: sorted CD4+, CD8+, or CD8+CD57+ T cells (not recorded which) from PBMCs.

The CDR3 sequence: CASSVETGVDEEFF. The CDR3 DNA reads TGTGCCAGTAGTGTAGAGACAGGGGTCGATGAGGAGTTCTTC. The rearrangement joins TRBV9 to TRBJ2-1; 8 nucleotides agree with TRBD1. This CDR3 contains 14 residues. Germline V gives CDR1 SGDLS, CDR2 YYNGEE.